This T cell receptor (beta chain) was sequenced in a study of neurological immune-mediated disorders. Broader study findings: CDR3 amino acid sequences of expanded clones were not shared across subjects, a result suggesting private repertoires in all groups. The greatest TCR clonal expansion occurred in HTLV-1-associated myelopathy and the least in multiple sclerosis, which fell below healthy controls.

Time point: longitudinal time-point 2. TCRdb redid the calling of the 5' RACE reads with MiXCR, one entry per CDR3 protein. The table lists some 48,000 distinct CDR3 sequences, around 13% of them singletons, with 4.5% to 5.5% in the top ten. This clonotype was observed many times. Its antigen is currently unknown. The germline CDR1 and CDR2 sequences are SGHDT and YYEEEE. V trimming: 3 bases; J trimming: 2 bases; junction bases outside the gene matches: 5. The CDR3 length is 14 residues. The receptor's source is a male donor with HTLV-1-associated myelopathy (HAM/TSP). Sample: PBMCs. This chain connects TRBV5-6 to TRBJ2-7, with 7 bases matching TRBD1. CDR3 in amino acids: CASSWGQLPYEQYF. The CDR3 DNA sequence: TGTGCCAGCAGCTGGGGACAGCTACCCTACGAGCAGTACTTC.